This T cell receptor (beta chain) derives from a study of cytomegalovirus exposure and HLA in healthy donors. Study overall: There were 350 to 400 genotyped donors. Of these, 81% fell in the genetic ancestry cluster associated with self-reported Caucasian donors. Study-wide points: CMV antigen specificity of a few CMV-associated chains was confirmed in vitro. Several top significant clusters appeared, in a later analysis, to be linked to common viral pathogens.

After removal of 3 bases from V and 1 base from J, the junction contained 2 bases not matched to a gene. The CDR3 totals 14 residues. Germline V lookup: CDR1 SGHRS, CDR2 YFSETQ. PCR involved 60 Vbeta and 13 Jbeta primers. Clones were read by immunoSEQ multiplex PCR, and TCRdb kept only the in-frame ones, dropping some. This table has roughly 190,000 clones, around 80% appearing once. There are a few counts of this clone. The antigen is not known. The identical CDR3 is also encoded by other nucleotide sequences in the sample. This chain joins TRBV5-1 and TRBJ2-7, with 9 bases aligning to TRBD2. The TCR comes from a woman aged 18-29 years in good health and CMV-seronegative. The source material was PBMCs. Here the CDR3 reads CASSSTSGSYEQYF. The CDR3 DNA follows: TGCGCCAGCAGCTCCACTAGCGGGTCCTACGAGCAGTACTTC.